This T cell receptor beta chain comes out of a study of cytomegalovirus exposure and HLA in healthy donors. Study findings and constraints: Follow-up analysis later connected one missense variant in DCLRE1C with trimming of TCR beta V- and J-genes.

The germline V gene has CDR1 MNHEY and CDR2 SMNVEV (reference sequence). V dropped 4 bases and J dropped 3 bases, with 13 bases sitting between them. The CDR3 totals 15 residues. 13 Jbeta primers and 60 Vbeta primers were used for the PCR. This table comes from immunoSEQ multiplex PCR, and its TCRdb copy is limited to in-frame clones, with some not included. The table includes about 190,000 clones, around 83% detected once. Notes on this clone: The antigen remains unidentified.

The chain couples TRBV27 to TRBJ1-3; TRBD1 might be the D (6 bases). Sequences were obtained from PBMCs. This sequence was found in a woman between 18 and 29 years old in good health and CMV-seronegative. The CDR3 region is CASSSGHSLGNTIYF. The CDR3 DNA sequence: TGTGCCAGCAGTTCGGGACACTCTCTTGGAAACACCATATATTTT.